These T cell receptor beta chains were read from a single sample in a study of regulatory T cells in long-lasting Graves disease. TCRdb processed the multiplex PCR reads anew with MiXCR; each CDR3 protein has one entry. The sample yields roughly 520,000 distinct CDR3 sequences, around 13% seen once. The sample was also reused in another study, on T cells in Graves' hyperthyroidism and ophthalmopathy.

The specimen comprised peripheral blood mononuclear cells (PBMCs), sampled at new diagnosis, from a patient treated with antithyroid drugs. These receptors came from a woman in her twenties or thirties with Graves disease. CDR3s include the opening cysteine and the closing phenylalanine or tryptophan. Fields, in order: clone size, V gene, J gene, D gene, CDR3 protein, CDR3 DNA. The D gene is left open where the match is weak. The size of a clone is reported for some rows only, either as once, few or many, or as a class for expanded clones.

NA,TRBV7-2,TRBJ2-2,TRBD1,CASSGRQGAYTGELFF,TGTGCCAGCAGCGGACGACAGGGGGCGTACACCGGGGAGCTGTTTTTT
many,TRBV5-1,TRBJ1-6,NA,CASSGGRMNSPLHF,TGCGCCAGCAGCGGGGGACGGATGAATTCACCCCTCCACTTT
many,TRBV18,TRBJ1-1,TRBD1,CASSPRTGEAFF,TGTGCCAGCTCGCCTAGGACAGGAGAAGCTTTCTTT
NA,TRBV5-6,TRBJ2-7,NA,CASSLQRDNSYEQYF,TGTGCCAGCAGCCTCCAGAGGGACAACTCCTACGAGCAGTACTTC
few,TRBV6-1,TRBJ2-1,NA,CASRAPLESHTYNEQFF,TGTGCCAGCAGGGCCCCTTTGGAAAGCCATACCTACAATGAGCAGTTCTTC
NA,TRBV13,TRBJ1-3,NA,CASSLLGNYSGNTIYF,TGTGCCAGCAGCTTGCTCGGTAATTACTCTGGAAACACCATATATTTT
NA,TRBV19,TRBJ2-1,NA,CASSSDGATSRFF,TGTGCCAGTAGTTCCGATGGCGCCACGAGCCGGTTCTTC
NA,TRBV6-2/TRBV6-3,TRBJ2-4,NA,CASSLRQYDIQYF,TGTGCCAGCAGTTTACGACAGTACGACATTCAGTACTTC
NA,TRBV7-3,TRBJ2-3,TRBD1,CASSPGQGSDTQYF,TGTGCCAGCAGCCCCGGACAGGGGTCAGATACGCAGTATTTT
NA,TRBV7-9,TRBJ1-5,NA,CASSFAFTGDQPQHF,TGTGCCAGCAGCTTTGCGTTTACTGGGGATCAGCCCCAGCATTTT
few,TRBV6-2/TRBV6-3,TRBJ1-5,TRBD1,CASSYSSRGSLYNQPQHF,TGTGCCAGCAGTTACTCTTCCAGGGGGAGTTTGTACAATCAGCCCCAGCATTTT
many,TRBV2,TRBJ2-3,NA,CASREKRRSSTDTQYF,TGTGCCAGCAGGGAGAAGCGGAGGTCTAGCACAGATACGCAGTATTTT
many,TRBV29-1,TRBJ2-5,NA,CSVDVVGQETQYF,TGCAGCGTTGATGTGGTGGGTCAAGAGACCCAGTACTTC
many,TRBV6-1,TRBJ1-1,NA,CASSPRRRTTGWTEAFF,TGTGCCAGCAGTCCGCGGCGGAGAACTACTGGATGGACTGAAGCTTTCTTT
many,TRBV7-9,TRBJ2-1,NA,CASSPWANEQFF,TGTGCCAGCAGCCCGTGGGCAAATGAGCAGTTCTTC
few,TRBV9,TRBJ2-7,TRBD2,CASSVAAGLPSYEQYF,TGTGCCAGCAGCGTAGCTGCGGGACTACCGTCATACGAGCAGTACTTC
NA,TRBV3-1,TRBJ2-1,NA,CFSSQDAGFSYNEQFF,TGTTTCAGCAGCCAAGATGCCGGATTCTCCTACAATGAGCAGTTCTTC
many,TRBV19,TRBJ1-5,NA,CASSSRQAYSNQPQHF,TGTGCCAGCAGTAGCCGACAGGCTTATAGCAATCAGCCCCAGCATTTT
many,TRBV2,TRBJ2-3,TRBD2,CASKVGGGDTQYF,TGTGCCAGCAAGGTGGGGGGGGGAGATACGCAGTATTTT
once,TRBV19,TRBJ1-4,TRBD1,CASRRTGRGSATNEKLFF,TGTGCCAGTAGACGGACAGGAAGAGGCAGTGCAACTAATGAAAAACTGTTTTTT
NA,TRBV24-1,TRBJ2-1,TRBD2,CATSGSTSGLAHQFF,TGTGCCACCAGTGGTTCAACTAGCGGGTTAGCCCACCAGTTCTTC
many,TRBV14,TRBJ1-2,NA,CASSQGRNYGYTF,TGTGCCAGCAGCCAAGGACGGAACTATGGCTACACCTTC
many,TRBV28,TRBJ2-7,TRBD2,CASSPPSGTPSYEQYF,TGTGCCAGCAGCCCTCCTAGCGGGACGCCCTCCTACGAGCAGTACTTC
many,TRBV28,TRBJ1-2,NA,CASSRGPLSYGYTF,TGTGCCAGCAGCCGTGGACCGCTATCGTATGGCTACACCTTC
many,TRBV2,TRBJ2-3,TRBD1,CASSADRERDTQYF,TGTGCCAGCAGCGCTGACAGGGAGAGAGATACGCAGTATTTT
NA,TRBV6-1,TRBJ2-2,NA,CASSADRSTGELFF,TGTGCCAGCAGTGCCGACAGGTCCACCGGGGAGCTGTTTTTT
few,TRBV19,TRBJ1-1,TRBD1,CASMVGTGGSIEAFF,TGTGCCAGTATGGTGGGGACAGGGGGCAGTATTGAAGCTTTCTTT
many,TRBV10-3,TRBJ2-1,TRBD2,CAISDGTSHNEQFF,TGTGCCATCAGTGATGGGACTAGCCACAATGAGCAGTTCTTC
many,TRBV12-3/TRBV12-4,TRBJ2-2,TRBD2,CASSFTSGRASTGELFF,TGTGCCAGCAGTTTTACTAGCGGGAGGGCAAGCACCGGGGAGCTGTTTTTT
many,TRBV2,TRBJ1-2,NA,CASSNRAHQEGYTF,TGTGCCAGCAGCAACCGGGCCCACCAAGAGGGCTACACCTTC
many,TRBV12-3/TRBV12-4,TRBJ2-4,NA,CASSFGGGLAKNIQYF,TGTGCCAGCAGTTTTGGTGGGGGACTAGCCAAAAACATTCAGTACTTC
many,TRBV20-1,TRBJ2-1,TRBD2,CSATRTSGFYNEQFF,TGCAGTGCTACCAGGACTAGCGGGTTCTACAATGAGCAGTTCTTC
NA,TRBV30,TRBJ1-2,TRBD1,CAWSQQGAPNYGYTF,TGTGCCTGGAGCCAACAGGGGGCCCCTAACTATGGCTACACCTTC
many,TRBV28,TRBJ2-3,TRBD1,CASSPLDRVNVWDTQYF,TGTGCCAGCAGTCCTTTGGACAGGGTTAACGTTTGGGATACGCAGTATTTT
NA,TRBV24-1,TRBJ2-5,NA,CATSDSFQETQYF,TGTGCCACCAGTGACAGTTTCCAAGAGACCCAGTACTTC
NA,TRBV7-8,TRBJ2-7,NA,CASSLVWRTTYGQYF,TGTGCCAGCAGCTTAGTCTGGCGTACTACATACGGGCAGTACTTC
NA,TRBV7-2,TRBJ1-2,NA,CAGSSYTGYGYTF,TGTGCCGGCAGCTCCTATACAGGGTATGGCTACACCTTC
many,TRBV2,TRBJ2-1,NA,CASSELRVSSYNEQFF,TGTGCCAGCAGTGAACTTCGGGTTAGCTCCTACAATGAGCAGTTCTTC
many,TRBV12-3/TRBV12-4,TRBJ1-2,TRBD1,CASSQQGARGYTF,TGTGCCAGCAGCCAACAGGGGGCGCGAGGCTACACCTTC
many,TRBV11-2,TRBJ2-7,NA,CASSLSGVGSYEQHF,TGTGCCAGCAGCTTATCTGGGGTGGGCTCCTACGAGCAGCACTTC
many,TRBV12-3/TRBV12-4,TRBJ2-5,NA,CASSLGSSVYQETQYF,TGTGCCAGCAGTTTAGGGTCGAGTGTGTACCAAGAGACCCAGTACTTC
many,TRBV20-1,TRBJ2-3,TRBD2,CSARDWGGRTDTQYF,TGCAGTGCTAGAGATTGGGGGGGTCGCACAGATACGCAGTATTTT
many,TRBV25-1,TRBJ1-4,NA,CASSEYSGATNEKLFF,TGTGCCAGCAGTGAATATTCCGGTGCAACTAATGAAAAACTGTTTTTT
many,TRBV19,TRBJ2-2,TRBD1,CASSRTGTGGWAGELFF,TGTGCCAGTAGTAGAACTGGGACAGGGGGGTGGGCCGGGGAGCTGTTTTTT
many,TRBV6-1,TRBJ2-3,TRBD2,CASIPFWAGDTDTQYF,TGTGCCAGCATCCCCTTCTGGGCGGGAGACACAGATACGCAGTATTTT
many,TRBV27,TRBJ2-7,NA,CASSPLGPRHEQYF,TGTGCCAGCAGTCCCCTGGGCCCGAGGCACGAGCAGTACTTC
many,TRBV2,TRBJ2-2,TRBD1,CATQKQGGFYGELFF,TGTGCCACCCAGAAACAGGGGGGTTTTTACGGGGAGCTGTTTTTT
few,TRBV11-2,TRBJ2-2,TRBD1,CASIPLGQGTGELFF,TGTGCCAGCATCCCATTGGGACAGGGCACCGGGGAGCTGTTTTTT
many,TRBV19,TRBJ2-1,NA,CASSPREQGLLYNEQFF,TGTGCCAGTAGCCCCCGGGAACAGGGCCTTCTGTACAATGAGCAGTTCTTC
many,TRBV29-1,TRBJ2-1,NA,CSVERMDRSSYNEQFF,TGCAGCGTTGAGAGGATGGACCGGAGCTCCTACAATGAGCAGTTCTTC